This record concerns one T cell receptor (beta chain) sequence. The record originates from a study of blood T cell repertoires in COVID-19. Study at large: The study drew acute and convalescent COVID-19 samples from the United States, Italy and Spain. PBMCs, B-cell-depleted T cells, or T cells provided the cDNA or gDNA that made up the material.

With 3 bases removed from V and 3 bases from J, the gap between germline ends came to 11 bases. The CDR3 is made up of 14 amino acids. Germline loops: CDR1 LNHDA, CDR2 SQIVND (reference sequence). The table came from immunoSEQ multiplex PCR; TCRdb's copy has only in-frame clones and leaves some out. The repertoire holds 150,000 or so clones, with 65% to 90% as singletons. The chain recombines TRBV19 with TRBJ1-2; the D is unclear. The clonotype was recovered from a woman between 45 and 60 years old with acute or convalescent COVID-19. The sample taken for sequencing was peripheral blood. CDR3 DNA: TGTGCCAGTAGTATCTGGGAGCGGGACTATGGCTACACCTTC. Its translation is CASSIWERDYGYTF.